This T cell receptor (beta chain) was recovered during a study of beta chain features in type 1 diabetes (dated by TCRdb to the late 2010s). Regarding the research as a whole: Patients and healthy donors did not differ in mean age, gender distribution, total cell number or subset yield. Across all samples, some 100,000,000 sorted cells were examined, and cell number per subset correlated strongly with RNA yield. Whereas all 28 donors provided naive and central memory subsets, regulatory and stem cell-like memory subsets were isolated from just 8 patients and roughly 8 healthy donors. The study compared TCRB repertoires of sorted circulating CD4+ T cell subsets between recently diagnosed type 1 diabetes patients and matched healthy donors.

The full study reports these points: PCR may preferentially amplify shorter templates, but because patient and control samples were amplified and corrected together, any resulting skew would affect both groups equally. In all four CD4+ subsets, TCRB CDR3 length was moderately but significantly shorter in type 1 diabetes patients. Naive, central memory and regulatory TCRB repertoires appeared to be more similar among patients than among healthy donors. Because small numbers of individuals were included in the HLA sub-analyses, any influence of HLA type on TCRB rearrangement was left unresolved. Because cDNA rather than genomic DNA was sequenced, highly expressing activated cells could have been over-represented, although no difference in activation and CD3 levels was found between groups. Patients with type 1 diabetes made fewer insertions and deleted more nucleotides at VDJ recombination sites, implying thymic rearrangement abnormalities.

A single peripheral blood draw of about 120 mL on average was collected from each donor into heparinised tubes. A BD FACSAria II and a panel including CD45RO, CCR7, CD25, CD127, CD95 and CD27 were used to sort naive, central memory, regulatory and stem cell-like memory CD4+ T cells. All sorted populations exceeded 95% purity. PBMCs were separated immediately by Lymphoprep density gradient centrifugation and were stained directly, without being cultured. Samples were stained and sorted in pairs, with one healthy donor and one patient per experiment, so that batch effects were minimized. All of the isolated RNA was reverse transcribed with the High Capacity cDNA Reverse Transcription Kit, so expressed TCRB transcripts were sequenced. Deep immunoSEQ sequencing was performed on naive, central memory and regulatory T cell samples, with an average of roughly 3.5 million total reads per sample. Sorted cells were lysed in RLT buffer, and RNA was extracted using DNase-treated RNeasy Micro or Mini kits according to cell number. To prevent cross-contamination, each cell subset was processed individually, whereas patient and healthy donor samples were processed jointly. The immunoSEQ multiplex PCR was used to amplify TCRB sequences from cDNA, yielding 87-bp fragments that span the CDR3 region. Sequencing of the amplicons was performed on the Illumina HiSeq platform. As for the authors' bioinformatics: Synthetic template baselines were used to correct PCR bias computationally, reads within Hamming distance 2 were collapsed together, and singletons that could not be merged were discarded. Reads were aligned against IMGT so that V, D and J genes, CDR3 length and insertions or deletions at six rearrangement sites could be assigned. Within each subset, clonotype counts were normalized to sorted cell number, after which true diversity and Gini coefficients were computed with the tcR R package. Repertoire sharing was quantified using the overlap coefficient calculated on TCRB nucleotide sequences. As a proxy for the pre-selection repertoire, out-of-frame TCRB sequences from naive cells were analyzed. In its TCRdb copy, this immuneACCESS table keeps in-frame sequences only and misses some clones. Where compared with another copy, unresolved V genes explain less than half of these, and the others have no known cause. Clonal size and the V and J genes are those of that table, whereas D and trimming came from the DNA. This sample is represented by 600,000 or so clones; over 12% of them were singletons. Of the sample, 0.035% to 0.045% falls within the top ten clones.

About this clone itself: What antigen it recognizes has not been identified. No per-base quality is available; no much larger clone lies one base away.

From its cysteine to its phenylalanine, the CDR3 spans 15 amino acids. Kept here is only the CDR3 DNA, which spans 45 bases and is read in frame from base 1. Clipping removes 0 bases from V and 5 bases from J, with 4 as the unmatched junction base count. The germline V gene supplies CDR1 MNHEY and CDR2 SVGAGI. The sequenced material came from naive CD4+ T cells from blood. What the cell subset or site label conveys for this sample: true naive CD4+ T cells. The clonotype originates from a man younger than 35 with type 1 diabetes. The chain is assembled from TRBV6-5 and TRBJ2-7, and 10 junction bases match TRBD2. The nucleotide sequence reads TGTGCCAGCAGTTACTCCCTAGCGGGGGCCAACGAGCAGTACTTC. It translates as CASSYSLAGANEQYF.